The 30 T cell receptor beta chains given below trace back to one sample, sequenced in a study of OX40 agonist ivuxolimab in advanced cancers. Clones were read by immunoSEQ multiplex PCR, and TCRdb kept only the in-frame ones, dropping some. The table has 50,000 to 75,000 clones, more than 80% seen once. The sequencing used CD4+ or CD8+ T cells sorted from blood, collected in a trial of the OX40 agonist ivuxolimab. The receptors come from an adult with an advanced solid tumor such as melanoma, head and neck, liver or kidney cancer.

This rearrangement joins TRBV6-1 to TRBJ1-5, with D possibly matching TRBD1 (5 bases). The germline V gene encodes CDR1 MNHNS and CDR2 SASEGT. This CDR3 spans 15 amino acids. Trimming pared 2 bases from V and 4 bases from J, leaving 12 bases between. CDR3 amino acids: CASSEYGGGNQPQHF. Here the CDR3 DNA reads TGTGCCAGCAGTGAATATGGGGGTGGGAATCAGCCCCAGCATTTT.

The rearrangement links TRBV6-5 to TRBJ1-5, with D unclear. This CDR3 is 15 amino acids long. The ends were cut back, 3 bases at V and 3 bases at J, with 12 bases in the middle. Germline assignment: CDR1 MNHEY and CDR2 SVGAGI. CDR3 in amino acids: CASSYSGVVNQPQHF. The CDR3 DNA reads as TGTGCCAGCAGTTATAGTGGAGTAGTCAATCAGCCCCAGCATTTT.

V usage is TRBV28 and J usage is TRBJ2-1; D gene ambiguous. CDR3 size: 13 residues. The germline CDR1 and CDR2 sequences are MDHEN and SYDVKM. V lost 3 bases and J lost 10, with 13 bases in between. The chain's CDR3 is CASSLVAVGEQFF. Written as DNA, the CDR3 is TGTGCCAGCAGTTTGGTGGCAGTGGGAGAGCAGTTCTTC.

Regarding this clone: Other DNA sequences in the sample encode the same CDR3. The genes are TRBV28 and TRBJ2-7, with 9 bases that match TRBD1. CDR3 length equals 14 residues. The germline gives CDR1 MDHEN, CDR2 SYDVKM. J lost 5 bases, V lost 2 bases, and 4 bases had no gene match. The CDR3 bases are TGTGCCAGCAGTTTAGGACAGGGGATCCACGAGCAGTACTTC. This codes for CASSLGQGIHEQYF.

The rearrangement uses TRBV18 and TRBJ1-3, with D perhaps TRBD1 (6 bases). The V end was cut by 6 bases, the J end by 4 bases, with 19 bases between. Germline-derived CDR1 and CDR2 are KGHSH and LQKENI. The CDR3 totals 16 residues. CDR3 protein: CASSSGAGATGNTIYF. The CDR3 DNA reads as TGTGCCAGCTCGTCAGGGGCGGGGGCGACCGGAAACACCATATATTTT.

The chain recombines TRBV30 with TRBJ1-2; no reliable D call. Germline-derived CDR1 and CDR2 are GTSNPN and SVGIG (reference sequence). Trimming left V 2 bases short and J 1 base short, with 11 bases between. This CDR3 has 14 amino acids. The chain's CDR3 is CAWSKIQFNYGYTF. The CDR3 DNA follows: TGTGCCTGGAGTAAGATACAGTTTAACTATGGCTACACCTTC.

The chain recombines TRBV10-2 with TRBJ1-1; the D is unclear. Trimming pared 7 bases from V and 0 bases from J, leaving 12 bases between. Per germline, CDR1 WSHSY and CDR2 SAAADI. CDR3 length: 14 residues. CDR3 in DNA: TGCGCCAGCATGGGGAGAACCATGAACACTGAAGCTTTCTTT. Translating it yields CASMGRTMNTEAFF.

On this clone itself: The same CDR3 can be traced to other DNA sequences in this sample. V and J are TRBV5-1 and TRBJ2-4, with TRBD2 identical over 9 bases. V shed 5 bases, J shed 3 bases, and the junction held 6 bases outside the gene matches. The CDR3 totals 15 residues. Germline values: CDR1 SGHRS, CDR2 YFSETQ. Here the CDR3 DNA reads TGCGCCAGCAGTTCGACTAGCGGCGGCAAAAACATTCAGTACTTC. Residues: CASSSTSGGKNIQYF. Supplemented by reference TRBV5-1 and TRBJ2-4, the full variable domain reads KAGVTQTPRYLIKTRGQQVTLSCSPISGHRSVSWYQQTPGQGLQFLFEYFSETQRNKGNFPGRFSGRQFSNSRSEMNVSTLELGDSALYLCASSSTSGGKNIQYFGAGTRLSVL.

V gene TRBV6-5 combines with J gene TRBJ1-2, with TRBD1 matching 8 bases. The V gene's germline CDR1 is MNHEY and CDR2 SVGAGI. This CDR3 is 14 amino acids long. V was pared by 4 bases and J by 3 bases, with 4 bases of the junction left unmatched. In nucleotides, the CDR3 is TGTGCCAGCAGTTCCCAGACAGGGGACTATGGCTACACCTTC. Its translation: CASSSQTGDYGYTF.

The J gene is TRBJ1-1, the V gene TRBV10-3, with no clear D. The V and J ends lost 8 bases and 5 bases respectively, with 15 bases between them. This CDR3 is 13 amino acids long. Germline V gives CDR1 ENHRY, CDR2 SYGVKD. The CDR3 DNA reads as TGTGCCATCCGGGAAGACTTGGGGACTGAAGCTTTCTTT. Its protein is CAIREDLGTEAFF.

The genes are TRBV19 and TRBJ1-5; 9 bases map to TRBD1. Germline trimming cut 3 bases from V and 6 bases from J; bases unmatched to any gene: 21. Per germline, CDR1 LNHDA and CDR2 SQIVND (reference sequence). CDR3 length: 20 residues. The CDR3 DNA is TGTGCCAGTAGTATCGGCTTGGGGAATTGGACAGGGGTGAGGGGTCAGCCCCAGCATTTT. This encodes CASSIGLGNWTGVRGQPQHF.

The CDR3 sequence is CAISRDRYNSPLHF. The CDR3 DNA reads TGTGCCATCAGTCGGGACAGGTATAATTCACCCCTCCACTTT. The rearrangement links TRBV10-3 to TRBJ1-6; 8 bases map to TRBD1. The length of the CDR3 is 14 residues. Germline CDR1 ENHRY, CDR2 SYGVKD. Unmatched junction bases numbered 1, after V lost 5 bases and J lost 4 bases.

The chain combines TRBV18 with TRBJ2-3, with TRBD1 identical over 10 bases. J was trimmed by 1 base and V by 6 bases; bases with no gene match: 4. The germline V gene encodes CDR1 KGHSH and CDR2 LQKENI. This CDR3 is 15 amino acids long. CDR3 residues: CASSRDRGGTDTQYF. As DNA, the CDR3 is TGTGCCAGCTCCCGGGACAGGGGAGGCACAGATACGCAGTATTTT.

The chain links TRBV15 to TRBJ2-2, with 8 bases that match TRBD2. Trimming removed 4 bases from V and 5 bases from J; junction bases left unmatched: 3. Looked up from germline, CDR1 is LNHNV and CDR2 is YYDKDF (reference sequence). This CDR3 is built from 14 residues. In nucleotides, the CDR3 is TGTGCCACCAGCAACCGGGGGGGTACCGGGGAGCTGTTTTTT. As protein: CATSNRGGTGELFF. The full variable domain, completed using reference TRBV15 and TRBJ2-2, is DAMVIQNPRYQVTQFGKPVTLSCSQTLNHNVMYWYQQKSSQAPKLLFHYYDKDFNNEADTPDNFQSRRPNTSFCFLDIRSPGLGDTAMYLCATSNRGGTGELFFGEGSRLTVL.

V gene TRBV6-4 combines with J gene TRBJ1-1; D gene unclear. CDR3 size: 14 residues. Germline V gives CDR1 MRHNA, CDR2 SNTAGT. Trimming shortened V by 0 bases and J by 1 base, and 6 bases separated the two germline ends. CDR3 sequence: CASSDSAGNTEAFF. The CDR3 nucleotides are TGTGCCAGCAGTGACTCCGCAGGGAACACTGAAGCTTTCTTT.

This chain uses TRBV28 with TRBJ2-7; TRBD2 matches at 8 bases. The CDR3 length is 17 residues. J was trimmed by 2 bases and V by 2 bases; bases with no gene match: 11. CDR1 and CDR2 (germline): MDHEN, SYDVKM. The CDR3 here is CASSLRFAAGVTYEQYF. CDR3 sequence (DNA): TGTGCCAGCAGTTTACGCTTTGCAGCGGGAGTTACCTACGAGCAGTACTTC.

This chain connects TRBV9 to TRBJ1-4; no definite D call. CDR3 size: 15 residues. Germline-derived CDR1 and CDR2 are SGDLS and YYNGEE. Between the trimmed V and J ends, which lost 0 bases and 1 base, there was a span of 7 bases. CDR3 region: CASSVGGRTNEKLFF. The DNA for the CDR3 is TGTGCCAGCAGCGTAGGTGGCAGAACTAATGAAAAACTGTTTTTT.

This CDR3 reads CASSPQGVNYGYTF. CDR3 coding DNA: TGTGCCAGCTCACCTCAGGGCGTTAACTATGGCTACACCTTC. V is TRBV18 and J is TRBJ1-2; D possibly corresponds to TRBD1 (5 bases). The CDR3 has 14 amino acids. Germline CDR1 and CDR2: KGHSH and LQKENI. Trimming stripped 3 bases from V and 1 base from J, with 9 bases between.

The chain is built from TRBV5-5 and TRBJ2-7, with 9 bases matching TRBD1. The V and J ends lost 3 bases and 0 bases, in that order; junction bases with no gene match: 7. The CDR3 consists of 16 residues. Germline values: CDR1 SGHKS, CDR2 YYEKEE (reference sequence). The CDR3 loop is CASSSTPGQGSYEQYF. The CDR3 DNA reads TGTGCCAGCAGCTCCACCCCGGGACAGGGCTCCTACGAGCAGTACTTC.

The chain combines TRBV6-5 with TRBJ1-5; D remains ambiguous. The CDR3 has 14 residues. CDR1 MNHEY and CDR2 SVGAGI come from the germline V gene. The V end was cut by 0 bases, the J end by 7 bases, with 10 bases between. The CDR3 DNA reads TGTGCCAGCAGTTACTCGGGTACCGAACAGCCCCAGCATTTT. Protein product: CASSYSGTEQPQHF.

The table lists this clone with a count of one. CDR3 sequence reads: CASSYNYNEQFF. CDR3 nucleotide sequence: TGTGCCAGCAGTTACAACTACAATGAGCAGTTCTTC. The genes are TRBV6-5 and TRBJ2-1; unclear D gene. V was clipped by 2 bases and J by 3 bases, with 2 bases between them. This CDR3 contains 12 residues. CDR1 is MNHEY, CDR2 SVGAGI, per germline.

This chain connects TRBV5-4 to TRBJ2-1; TRBD1 agrees at 7 bases. Looked up from germline, CDR1 is SGHNT and CDR2 is YYREEE (reference sequence). The CDR3 is made up of 13 amino acids. V gave up 1 base and J gave up 6 bases; unmatched junction bases: 1. The CDR3 DNA reads TGTGCCAGCAGCTTGACAGGGGTCAATGAGCAGTTCTTC. This sequence encodes CASSLTGVNEQFF.

This clone has only one observation. V is TRBV2 and J is TRBJ2-2; 8 bases line up with TRBD1. The CDR3 has 12 residues. J gave up 10 bases and V 6 bases, and 4 bases lay outside the gene matches. Germline assignment: CDR1 SNHLY and CDR2 FYNNEI. CDR3 loop: CASRATGEELFF. The CDR3, as DNA: TGTGCCAGCAGAGCGACAGGGGAGGAGCTGTTTTTT.

The chain couples TRBV6-5 to TRBJ2-7; possible D gene TRBD1, 6 bases. V was pared by 5 bases and J by 4 bases, with 12 bases between. Germline values: CDR1 MNHEY, CDR2 SVGAGI. This CDR3 comprises 13 residues. For the CDR3, the DNA is TGTGCCAGCAGTCCCGAGGACAGTTACGAGCAGTACTTC. Translation gives CASSPEDSYEQYF.

The J gene is TRBJ2-6, the V gene TRBV10-3; 10 bases align to TRBD1. Unmatched junction bases numbered 23, after V lost 4 bases and J lost 5 bases. The CDR3 is made up of 22 amino acids. CDR1 and CDR2 from the germline V gene are ENHRY and SYGVKD. DNA of the CDR3: TGTGCCATCAGTGCGACAGGGACAGGGGAAGGAGGGCTGTCTGGTAGGGCCAACGTCCTGACTTTC. Its protein is CAISATGTGEGGLSGRANVLTF.

The J gene is TRBJ2-3, the V gene TRBV4-3; 8 bases agree with TRBD2. The CDR3 extends over 17 amino acids. The germline CDR1 and CDR2 sequences are LGHNA and YSLEER. With V trimmed by 0 bases and J by 4 bases, 9 bases remained unmatched. In DNA form, the CDR3 reads TGCGCCAGCAGCCAAGATTTCGGGGGGGCGGTGGCAGATACGCAGTATTTT. It encodes CASSQDFGGAVADTQYF.

The chain links TRBV6-5 to TRBJ1-1; 9 nucleotides line up with TRBD1. CDR1 and CDR2 from the germline V gene are MNHEY and SVGAGI. After removal of 7 bases from V and 9 bases from J, the junction contained 6 bases not matched to a gene. The CDR3 runs to 12 residues. The CDR3 loop is CASNTGGSKAFF. CDR3 DNA: TGTGCCAGCAATACAGGGGGCTCGAAAGCTTTCTTT.

This chain links TRBV7-9 with TRBJ1-2, with D unresolved. CDR3 length equals 16 residues. V was clipped by 0 bases and J by 1 base, with 12 bases between them. Germline lookup yields CDR1 SEHNR and CDR2 FQNEAQ (reference sequence). CDR3 DNA sequence: TGTGCCAGCAGCTTAGCTGGGAGGGAACATAACTATGGCTACACCTTC. Its protein is CASSLAGREHNYGYTF.

This clone appeared once. J is TRBJ1-6 and V is TRBV28; D gene uncertain. The CDR3 covers 12 residues. V was pared by 6 bases and J by 9 bases, with 9 bases between. Germline V gene sequence: CDR1 MDHEN, CDR2 SYDVKM. The CDR3 coding sequence is TGTGCCAGCAGGGGCTCGATTTCACCCCTCCACTTT. Protein sequence: CASRGSISPLHF.

The J gene is TRBJ2-7, the V gene TRBV5-3, with 8 bases lining up with TRBD2. TRBV5-3 is an open reading frame, and its role is uncertain. The junction had 14 bases not matched to a gene; V was cut back by 4 bases and J by 2 bases. The CDR3 covers 17 residues. CDR3 protein: CARSPDWREALTYEQYF. CDR3 coding DNA: TGTGCCAGAAGCCCTGACTGGCGGGAGGCTCTGACCTACGAGCAGTACTTC.